This T cell receptor beta chain stems from a study of cytomegalovirus exposure and HLA in healthy donors. Points from the study as a whole: Reports indicate that TCR beta sequences accurately predicted the HLA-A and HLA-B alleles of most subjects. Apparent HLA restriction characterized most CMV-associated TCR beta chains in a later analysis. A likely sequencing artifact accounted for one observed cluster of highly shared sequence variants. Later analysis identified a missense DCLRE1C variant that was linked to TCR beta V- and J-gene trimming.

The PCR was carried out with 60 Vbeta primers and 13 Jbeta primers. Method: immunoSEQ multiplex PCR; TCRdb's copy keeps in-frame clones and lacks some. Among about 170,000 clones listed, around 80% were seen once. Turning to this clone: Its antigen remains unknown.

CDR3 length: 11 residues. V was trimmed by 11 bases and J by 8 bases, leaving 13 bases between them. Looked up from germline, CDR1 is ENHRY and CDR2 is SYGVKD. The receptor was isolated from a woman in her forties or fifties in good health and CMV-seropositive. The rearrangement joins TRBV10-3 to TRBJ2-1; tentative D call: TRBD2 (6 bases). The sample comprised PBMCs. Written as DNA, the CDR3 is TGTGCCCTACGCGGGAATGATGAGCAGTTCTTC. Translated: CALRGNDEQFF.